Included here is one TCR beta chain sequence, with context. Which antigen it targets is not known. One junction end does not reproduce the germline sequence, and a read error may be involved. Reads for this sample came from an Illumina MiSeq. TCRdb reanalyzed the raw reads on its own, using fastp at Q25 for trimming and MiXCR for clone calling, and kept in-frame beta chains. Here each entry gathers all rows of one CDR3 protein and keeps the most common genes and DNA. The sample table contains about 19,000 distinct CDR3 sequences; only one count was recorded for approximately 22% of them. The ten largest clones take up about 0.71% of the sample. The data originate from a study of lung T cells in sarcoidosis with Löfgren's syndrome (dated by TCRdb to about 2017). Regarding the study in general: Sarcoidosis was characterized as a granulomatous, predominantly pulmonary disease marked by accumulation of CD4+ T cells in bronchoalveolar lavage fluid. The repertoire analyses concentrated on Lofgren's syndrome patients. The full study reports these points: Recognition of a sarcoidosis-associated antigen was only suggested, and the antigen itself remained putative and was not identified. Compared with control subjects, Lofgren's syndrome patients were reported to have TRAV12-1 and TRBV2 as the most expanded V gene segments. In alphabeta pairing analysis, TRAV12-1 preferentially paired with TRBV2, and these paired TCRs showed CDR3 homology. Sharing of TRAV12-1 and TRBV2 CDR3 motifs among multiple Lofgren's syndrome patients was reported, suggesting public CD4+ TCR repertoires.

From the cysteine up to the phenylalanine, the CDR3 has a length of 14 residues. The only DNA kept is the CDR3, 42 bases in frame from the first base. Reading the germline V gene (reference sequence) gives CDR1 GTSNPN and CDR2 SVGIG. CD4+ T cells collected through bronchoalveolar lavage were the source used for profiling TCR repertoires. This sequence originates from a human donor with sarcoidosis (Löfgren's syndrome or another form), or a control subject (not recorded which). The chain couples TRBV30 to TRBJ1-1; perhaps TRBD1 is the D gene, with 5 bases matching. Sequencing used CD4+ T cells from bronchoalveolar lavage. Read as DNA, the sequence is TGTGCCTGGAGTGTACGAAGAACAGGTGATGAAGCTCTCTTT. It translates as CAWSVRRTGDEALF.